The 27 T cell receptor beta chains reported below all come from one sample, sequenced in a study of blood T cell repertoires in COVID-19. Profiling relied on immunoSEQ multiplex PCR, and the TCRdb table lists in-frame clones only, not all of them. Of roughly 73,000 clones in the sample, 70% to 80% were seen once. The material sequenced was peripheral blood. Receptors originate from a man between 65 and 79 years old with acute or convalescent COVID-19.

This clone was seen only a few times. The V and J genes are TRBV6-6 and TRBJ1-4; 7 bases map to TRBD1. This CDR3 is 15 amino acids long. Per germline, CDR1 MNHNY and CDR2 SVGAGI (reference sequence). V was clipped by 2 bases and J by 6 bases; unmatched bases: 6. As DNA, the CDR3 is TGTGCCAGCAGTTACCCCCAGGGGGTGGATGAAAAACTGTTTTTT. It codes for CASSYPQGVDEKLFF.

This rearrangement joins TRBV7-9 to TRBJ2-2; D perhaps matches TRBD1 (6 bases). Germline assignment: CDR1 SEHNR and CDR2 FQNEAQ (reference sequence). V lost 5 bases, J lost 4 bases, and 14 bases lay in between. The CDR3 extends over 15 amino acids. The CDR3 region is CASSPYGRGTGELFF. The CDR3 coding sequence is TGTGCCAGCAGCCCATACGGCAGGGGCACCGGGGAGCTGTTTTTT.

The chain employs TRBV5-4 and TRBJ2-7; D perhaps matches TRBD2 (6 bases). This CDR3 spans 14 amino acids. The V end lost 0 bases, the J end lost 5 bases, and 12 bases lay between the germline ends. Looked up from germline, CDR1 is SGHNT and CDR2 is YYREEE (reference sequence). The CDR3 spells CASSLAGSNDEQYF. In DNA, the CDR3 is TGTGCCAGCAGCTTGGCCGGGAGTAACGACGAGCAGTACTTC. Based on the CDR3 plus reference TRBV5-4 and TRBJ2-7, the full variable domain is ETGVTQSPTHLIKTRGQQVTLRCSSQSGHNTVSWYQQALGQGPQFIFQYYREEENGRGNFPPRFSGLQFPNYSSELNVNALELDDSALYLCASSLAGSNDEQYFGPGTRLTVT.

As to this clone: At one end, the junction sequence differs from germline, possibly due to a read error. The chain is built from TRBV6-1 and TRBJ1-2, with D tentatively TRBD1 (5 bases). The CDR3 spans 14 residues. From germline, CDR1 is MNHNS and CDR2 SASEGT. The chain's CDR3 is CASIERGIGYGYTF. The CDR3 nucleotides read TGTGCCAGCATTGAACGGGGGATAGGCTATGGCTACACCTTC.

This clone was seen just once. The V and J genes are TRBV5-1 and TRBJ2-3; unclear D gene. Germline CDR1 SGHRS, CDR2 YFSETQ. The CDR3 totals 14 residues. V was trimmed by 6 bases and J by 0 bases, leaving 11 bases between them. DNA for the CDR3: TGCGCCAGCACCCAGGTTCATAGCACAGATACGCAGTATTTT. This encodes CASTQVHSTDTQYF.

The chain joins TRBV18 to TRBJ2-7; possible D gene TRBD1, 5 bases. The CDR3 contains 14 residues. CDR1 is KGHSH, CDR2 LQKENI, per germline. Trimming removed 6 bases from V and 2 bases from J, with 14 bases in between. The CDR3 DNA follows: TGTGCCAGCTCCCCAGGGCGTCAGACCTACGAGCAGTACTTC. It specifies CASSPGRQTYEQYF.

V usage is TRBV18 and J usage is TRBJ1-1; no clear D. Trimming removed 2 bases from V and 7 bases from J, with 11 bases in between. The CDR3 covers 13 residues. CDR1 and CDR2 from the germline V gene are KGHSH and LQKENI. This CDR3 reads CASSPWADNEAFF. In DNA form, the CDR3 reads TGTGCCAGCTCACCATGGGCAGATAATGAAGCTTTCTTT.

The gene calls are TRBV24-1 and TRBJ1-5; D possibly corresponds to TRBD1 (5 bases). This CDR3 region has 14 residues. V lost 5 bases and J lost 3, with 10 bases in between. In germline, CDR1 is KGHDR, CDR2 SFDVKD. DNA of the CDR3: TGTGCCACCAGTGGGTCAGGGTTCAATCAGCCCCAGCATTTT. Protein sequence: CATSGSGFNQPQHF.

This clone was seen a handful of times. This chain connects TRBV28 to TRBJ1-1; the D gene is possibly TRBD1 (5 bases). Germline CDR1 reads MDHEN; CDR2 reads SYDVKM. This CDR3 has 11 amino acids. Trimming shortened V by 3 bases and J by 13 bases, and 12 bases separated the two germline ends. CDR3 sequence reads: CASSLAGPGFF. CDR3 in DNA: TGTGCCAGCAGTTTGGCAGGGCCAGGTTTCTTT.

The chain combines TRBV28 with TRBJ2-3; TRBD2 matches 12 bases. Looked up from germline, CDR1 is MDHEN and CDR2 is SYDVKM. This CDR3 has 15 amino acids. V lost 5 bases and J lost 5; bases outside the gene matches: 5. The chain's CDR3 is CASSRPLAGGDTQYF. The CDR3 nucleotides read TGTGCCAGCAGTCGTCCACTAGCGGGAGGAGATACGCAGTATTTT.

This chain uses TRBV6-9 with TRBJ1-5; 7 positions match TRBD1. This CDR3 has 15 residues. The V segment lost 3 bases and the J segment 7 bases; nucleotides outside the gene matches: 9. Germline V gives CDR1 MNHGY, CDR2 SVAAGI. CDR3 DNA: TGTGCCAGCAGTTACCAACAGGGGATTCGGCAGCCCCAGCATTTT. Amino acids: CASSYQQGIRQPQHF.

The genes are TRBV7-3 and TRBJ2-3; the match to TRBD2 covers 7 bases. The J segment lost 7 bases and the V segment lost 2 bases, leaving 6 bases of the junction unmatched. CDR3 length equals 14 residues. Germline-derived CDR1 and CDR2 are SGHTA and FQGTGA. The CDR3 loop reads CASSLQGGPNTQYF. CDR3 coding DNA: TGTGCCAGCAGCTTACAGGGAGGGCCGAATACGCAGTATTTT.

This clone was seen more than once but under ten times. The rearrangement uses TRBV19 and TRBJ2-7, with TRBD2 as a possible D gene (5 bases). The CDR3 length is 13 residues. V was shortened by 9 bases and J by 2 bases, with 14 bases between the two germline ends. CDR1 is LNHDA and CDR2 is SQIVND in the germline V gene (reference sequence). The CDR3 DNA is TGTGCCAGCAATCAGGACTCGACCTACGAGCAGTACTTC. The encoded protein is CASNQDSTYEQYF.

This clone was seen a handful of times. This chain uses TRBV9 with TRBJ2-3; tentative D call: TRBD2 (5 bases). Trimming pared 2 bases from V and 1 base from J, leaving 11 bases between. The germline CDR1 and CDR2 sequences are SGDLS and YYNGEE. The CDR3 is 15 amino acids. The DNA of the CDR3 is TGTGCCAGCAGCGTCGACTGGGGAGGCACAGATACGCAGTATTTT. The encoded protein is CASSVDWGGTDTQYF.

This chain uses TRBV7-9 with TRBJ2-2; 9 bases align to TRBD1. The V and J ends lost 5 bases and 4 bases, in that order; junction bases with no gene match: 5. The length of the CDR3 is 15 residues. Germline V CDR1 and CDR2: SEHNR, FQNEAQ (reference sequence). The CDR3 coding sequence is TGTGCCAGCAGCCTCCGGGACAGGGCCACCGGGGAGCTGTTTTTT. Amino acid sequence: CASSLRDRATGELFF.

The table lists this clone with a few counts. DNA for the CDR3: TGTGCCAGCAGCTTAGCGGGGCAGCGAGGTGAAAAACTGTTTTTT. Its protein is CASSLAGQRGEKLFF. V and J are TRBV7-2 and TRBJ1-4, with D perhaps TRBD1 (5 bases). Trimming stripped 0 bases from V and 7 bases from J, with 12 bases between. Per the germline V gene, CDR1 is SGHTA and CDR2 is FQGNSA. This CDR3 has 15 amino acids.

There are a few counts of this clone. CDR3 coding DNA: TGTGCCAGCAGCAACCGGGGGTCGGCTTTCTTT. It encodes CASSNRGSAFF. V and J are TRBV7-8 and TRBJ1-1, with D possibly matching TRBD1 (5 bases). Germline values: CDR1 SGHVS, CDR2 FQNEAQ. The CDR3 extends over 11 amino acids. V shed 5 bases and J shed 11 bases, with 12 bases lying between them.

This rearrangement joins TRBV10-3 to TRBJ1-1, with D unclear. CDR3 length: 14 residues. Looked up from germline, CDR1 is ENHRY and CDR2 is SYGVKD. Deletions cut 2 bases from V and 0 bases from J, with 7 bases between. CDR3 sequence (DNA): TGTGCCATCAGTGAGGGCACCATGAACACTGAAGCTTTCTTT. It specifies CAISEGTMNTEAFF.

J is TRBJ2-7 and V is TRBV28; 8 nucleotides align to TRBD1. Germline V gives CDR1 MDHEN, CDR2 SYDVKM. There are 12 residues in the CDR3. Trimming cost V 7 bases and J 2 bases; bases outside gene matches: 1. CDR3 DNA: TGTGCCAGCAAGGACAGGGCCTACGAGCAGTACTTC. Its translation: CASKDRAYEQYF. The complete variable domain, with remaining parts taken from reference TRBV28 and TRBJ2-7, reads DVKVTQSSRYLVKRTGEKVFLECVQDMDHENMFWYRQDPGLGLRLIYFSYDVKMKEKGDIPEGYSVSREKKERFSLILESASTNQTSMYLCASKDRAYEQYFGPGTRLTVT.

The chain has TRBV12-3 or TRBV12-4 and TRBJ1-5; D remains unclear. This CDR3 has 13 amino acids. The V end was cut by 8 bases, the J end by 2 bases, with 10 bases between. In DNA form, the CDR3 reads TGTGCCAGCGCCGGCAGCGGCAATCAGCCCCAGCATTTT. Protein: CASAGSGNQPQHF.

This chain joins TRBV4-3 and TRBJ1-1; 7 positions agree with TRBD1. Germline V gene sequence: CDR1 LGHNA, CDR2 YSLEER. The length of the CDR3 is 15 residues. The J segment lost 6 bases and the V segment lost 3 bases, leaving 10 bases of the junction unmatched. CDR3 coding DNA: TGCGCCAGCAGCCAGGCAAACGACAGGGTGGCTGAAGCTTTCTTT. It yields the protein CASSQANDRVAEAFF.

The V call is TRBV19, the J call TRBJ1-2; 7 positions match TRBD1. CDR3 size: 13 residues. Germline V gives CDR1 LNHDA, CDR2 SQIVND (reference sequence). The ends lost 6 bases at V and 3 bases at J; junction bases unmatched: 4. The CDR3 spells CASRHGQDYGYTF. CDR3 bases: TGTGCCAGTAGACACGGACAGGACTATGGCTACACCTTC.

This clone was detected once. The V and J genes are TRBV7-6 and TRBJ2-1; D possibly corresponds to TRBD1 (6 bases). This CDR3 spans 13 amino acids. Trimming pared 7 bases from V and 9 bases from J, leaving 16 bases between. Per germline, CDR1 SGHVS and CDR2 FNYEAQ. CDR3 loop: CASNSTGCVEQFF. CDR3 in DNA: TGTGCCAGCAACTCGACAGGATGTGTTGAGCAGTTCTTC.

The chain couples TRBV7-2 to TRBJ2-3; 8 bases map to TRBD1. After removal of 1 base from V and 5 bases from J, the junction contained 8 bases not matched to a gene. Germline V gives CDR1 SGHTA, CDR2 FQGNSA. CDR3 length: 16 residues. Written as DNA, the CDR3 is TGTGCCAGCAGCTTAGTTGGCAGGGGGCGAATAGATACGCAGTATTTT. Protein sequence: CASSLVGRGRIDTQYF.

For the CDR3, the DNA is TGTGCCAGCAGCTTAACAGCGAACACTGAAGCTTTCTTT. Its protein is CASSLTANTEAFF. V usage is TRBV5-8 and J usage is TRBJ1-1; no clear D gene. There are 13 residues in the CDR3. The germline V and J ends were trimmed by 2 bases and 1 base, with 6 bases remaining between them. Germline V CDR1 and CDR2: SGHTS, YDEGEE. The entire variable domain, with the rest obtained from reference TRBV5-8 and TRBJ1-1, is as follows: EAGVTQSPTHLIKTRGQQATLRCSPISGHTSVYWYQQALGLGLQFLLWYDEGEERNRGNFPPRFSGRQFPNYSSELNVNALELEDSALYLCASSLTANTEAFFGQGTRLTVV.

V gene TRBV9 combines with J gene TRBJ2-2, with D possibly matching TRBD2 (5 bases). The CDR3 covers 15 residues. V shed 4 bases and J shed 6 bases, with 16 bases lying between them. CDR1 is SGDLS and CDR2 is YYNGEE in the germline V gene. The CDR3 DNA is TGTGCCAGCAGCTGGCAAAGTGCCGGGGCCGGGGAGCTGTTTTTT. Its translation: CASSWQSAGAGELFF.

The chain uses TRBV10-2 and TRBJ1-5; D gene ambiguous. V shed 3 bases and J shed 0 bases, with 3 bases lying between them. CDR1 and CDR2 from the germline V gene are WSHSY and SAAADI. This CDR3 has 13 residues. In nucleotides, the CDR3 is TGCGCCAGCAGTGATCGTAGCAATCAGCCCCAGCATTTT. Protein product: CASSDRSNQPQHF.